Listed below are T cell receptor beta chains from one sample, sequenced in a study of cytomegalovirus exposure and HLA in healthy donors. Sequencing used immunoSEQ multiplex PCR; TCRdb keeps in-frame clones, though not all of them. This repertoire shows approximately 60,000 clones, roughly 83% found once; its top ten account for around 1.7%. The sample consisted of PBMCs. The source is a man aged 40-55 years in good health and CMV-seronegative. Both conserved end residues are part of each CDR3. Fields, in order: CDR3 protein, CDR3 DNA, clone size, D gene, V gene, J gene. The D gene is left open where the match is weak. The size of a clone is reported for some rows only, either as once, few or many, or as a class for expanded clones.

CDR3 protein: CASSKRGEQETQYF
CDR3 DNA: TGTGCCAGCTCAAAACGGGGGGAGCAAGAGACCCAGTACTTC
clone size: NA
D gene: TRBD2
V gene: TRBV18
J gene: TRBJ2-5

CDR3 protein: CASSFRSNTEAFF
CDR3 DNA: TGTGCCAGCAGCTTTAGATCGAACACTGAAGCTTTCTTT
clone size: NA
D gene: NA
V gene: TRBV11-3
J gene: TRBJ1-1

CDR3 protein: CASSPGRRVTEAFF
CDR3 DNA: TGTGCCAGCAGCCCTGGGCGGCGGGTCACTGAAGCTTTCTTT
clone size: NA
D gene: NA
V gene: TRBV9
J gene: TRBJ1-1

CDR3 protein: CASSLAGTGFLIPGETQYF
CDR3 DNA: TGTGCCAGCAGCCTTGCTGGGACAGGTTTTCTCATCCCCGGAGAGACCCAGTACTTC
clone size: NA
D gene: TRBD1
V gene: TRBV5-6
J gene: TRBJ2-5

CDR3 protein: CASSVGSRGSNEQFF
CDR3 DNA: TGTGCCAGCAGCGTAGGCTCGCGGGGGTCCAATGAGCAGTTCTTC
clone size: NA
D gene: TRBD2
V gene: TRBV9
J gene: TRBJ2-1

CDR3 protein: CASSSGARDRSNEQFF
CDR3 DNA: TGTGCCAGCAGCTCAGGGGCCCGGGACAGGTCCAATGAGCAGTTCTTC
clone size: NA
D gene: TRBD1
V gene: TRBV9
J gene: TRBJ2-1

CDR3 protein: CASSAGVIGGNPNEKLFF
CDR3 DNA: TGTGCCAGTAGTGCTGGGGTGATAGGGGGCAACCCTAATGAAAAACTGTTTTTT
clone size: NA
D gene: TRBD1
V gene: TRBV19
J gene: TRBJ1-4

CDR3 protein: CASSPVAGEAFF
CDR3 DNA: TGTGCCAGCAGCCCGGTAGCCGGTGAAGCTTTCTTT
clone size: NA
D gene: NA
V gene: TRBV5-6
J gene: TRBJ1-1

CDR3 protein: CASSKDTKNYGYTF
CDR3 DNA: TGTGCCAGCAGCAAGGACACAAAAAACTATGGCTACACCTTC
clone size: NA
D gene: NA
V gene: TRBV5-4
J gene: TRBJ1-2

CDR3 protein: CASSYGGESVNEQFF
CDR3 DNA: TGTGCCAGCAGTTATGGGGGGGAAAGTGTAAATGAGCAGTTCTTC
clone size: NA
D gene: TRBD2
V gene: TRBV6-6
J gene: TRBJ2-1

CDR3 protein: CASTEGASYEQYF
CDR3 DNA: TGTGCCAGCACCGAGGGGGCGTCCTACGAGCAGTACTTC
clone size: NA
D gene: TRBD1
V gene: TRBV11-2
J gene: TRBJ2-7

CDR3 protein: CASRRTGTNEKLFF
CDR3 DNA: TGTGCCAGCAGACGGACAGGGACTAATGAAAAACTGTTTTTT
clone size: NA
D gene: TRBD1
V gene: TRBV6-6
J gene: TRBJ1-4

CDR3 protein: CASSLRLNQPQHF
CDR3 DNA: TGTGCCAGCAGCTTACGTCTCAATCAGCCCCAGCATTTT
clone size: NA
D gene: NA
V gene: TRBV7-6
J gene: TRBJ1-5

CDR3 protein: CASSRQAYSGGPNEQFF
CDR3 DNA: TGCGCCAGCAGCCGCCAAGCGTATAGCGGGGGCCCCAATGAGCAGTTCTTC
clone size: NA
D gene: TRBD2
V gene: TRBV4-3
J gene: TRBJ2-1

CDR3 protein: CASSLAGTYTGELFF
CDR3 DNA: TGTGCCAGCAGTTTGGCGGGAACTTACACCGGGGAGCTGTTTTTT
clone size: NA
D gene: NA
V gene: TRBV6-5
J gene: TRBJ2-2

CDR3 protein: CASSARRGGNTGELFF
CDR3 DNA: TGTGCCAGCAGTGCACGGAGGGGGGGGAACACCGGGGAGCTGTTTTTT
clone size: NA
D gene: NA
V gene: TRBV6-1
J gene: TRBJ2-2

CDR3 protein: CASSYSGGTEAFF
CDR3 DNA: TGTGCCAGCAGTTACTCGGGGGGCACTGAAGCTTTCTTT
clone size: few
D gene: NA
V gene: TRBV6-6
J gene: TRBJ1-1

CDR3 protein: CASSFNTRDTQYF
CDR3 DNA: TGCGCCAGCAGCTTCAATACACGAGATACGCAGTATTTT
clone size: few
D gene: NA
V gene: TRBV5-1
J gene: TRBJ2-3

CDR3 protein: CASSTGTGDYGYTF
CDR3 DNA: TGTGCCAGCAGTACCGGGACAGGGGACTATGGCTACACCTTC
clone size: NA
D gene: TRBD1
V gene: TRBV28
J gene: TRBJ1-2

CDR3 protein: CASSLTGGPYNEQFF
CDR3 DNA: TGTGCCAGCAGTCTCACCGGGGGGCCCTACAATGAGCAGTTCTTC
clone size: few
D gene: NA
V gene: TRBV6-5
J gene: TRBJ2-1

CDR3 protein: CASSETENTEAFF
CDR3 DNA: TGTGCCAGCAGTGAGACAGAGAACACTGAAGCTTTCTTT
clone size: NA
D gene: NA
V gene: TRBV28
J gene: TRBJ1-1

CDR3 protein: CASSLPLFPGQFF
CDR3 DNA: TGTGCCAGCAGCTTACCTTTGTTCCCAGGGCAGTTCTTC
clone size: NA
D gene: NA
V gene: TRBV11-3
J gene: TRBJ2-1

CDR3 protein: CASSEDRALWNEQFF
CDR3 DNA: TGTGCCAGCAGTGAGGACAGGGCGTTGTGGAATGAGCAGTTCTTC
clone size: NA
D gene: TRBD1
V gene: TRBV25-1
J gene: TRBJ2-1

CDR3 protein: CASREWTGSYGYTF
CDR3 DNA: TGTGCCAGCAGGGAATGGACAGGGAGCTATGGCTACACCTTC
clone size: NA
D gene: TRBD1
V gene: TRBV28
J gene: TRBJ1-2

CDR3 protein: CASSLTGAGANVLTF
CDR3 DNA: TGTGCCAGCAGCCTAACAGGGGCTGGGGCCAACGTCCTGACTTTC
clone size: few
D gene: TRBD1
V gene: TRBV5-6
J gene: TRBJ2-6

CDR3 protein: CAWSVLSWTGSSYNSPLHF
CDR3 DNA: TGTGCCTGGAGTGTACTCTCTTGGACAGGGAGCTCCTATAATTCACCCCTCCACTTT
clone size: few
D gene: TRBD1
V gene: TRBV30
J gene: TRBJ1-6

CDR3 protein: CASSSGDRATDTQYF
CDR3 DNA: TGTGCCAGCAGCTCGGGGGACAGAGCCACAGATACGCAGTATTTT
clone size: NA
D gene: NA
V gene: TRBV5-4
J gene: TRBJ2-3

CDR3 protein: CASSLDGVSEAFF
CDR3 DNA: TGTGCCAGCAGCTTAGACGGGGTTAGTGAAGCTTTCTTT
clone size: NA
D gene: NA
V gene: TRBV7-2
J gene: TRBJ1-1

CDR3 protein: CASRLTGGRTGELFF
CDR3 DNA: TGTGCCAGCAGACTTACAGGGGGTCGTACCGGGGAGCTGTTTTTT
clone size: NA
D gene: TRBD1
V gene: TRBV6-5
J gene: TRBJ2-2

CDR3 protein: CASSLDGLAGGFHNEQFF
CDR3 DNA: TGTGCCAGCAGCTTGGACGGACTAGCGGGGGGGTTTCACAATGAGCAGTTCTTC
clone size: NA
D gene: TRBD2
V gene: TRBV5-6
J gene: TRBJ2-1

CDR3 protein: CASSPGSRTGSNQPQHF
CDR3 DNA: TGCGCCAGCAGCCCAGGGTCCCGTACAGGGAGCAATCAGCCCCAGCATTTT
clone size: NA
D gene: NA
V gene: TRBV4-1
J gene: TRBJ1-5

CDR3 protein: CAISGDKGNQPQHF
CDR3 DNA: TGTGCCATCAGTGGGGACAAAGGCAATCAGCCCCAGCATTTT
clone size: NA
D gene: NA
V gene: TRBV10-3
J gene: TRBJ1-5

CDR3 protein: CASNLQGYNEQFF
CDR3 DNA: TGTGCCAGCAACCTCCAGGGGTACAATGAGCAGTTCTTC
clone size: NA
D gene: NA
V gene: TRBV2
J gene: TRBJ2-1

CDR3 protein: CASSFMGSVGAFF
CDR3 DNA: TGTGCCAGCAGTTTTATGGGCTCGGTTGGAGCTTTCTTT
clone size: NA
D gene: NA
V gene: TRBV27
J gene: TRBJ1-1

CDR3 protein: CASSIRQGRAQPQHF
CDR3 DNA: TGTGCCAGTAGTATCAGACAGGGTAGGGCTCAGCCCCAGCATTTT
clone size: few
D gene: TRBD1
V gene: TRBV19
J gene: TRBJ1-5

CDR3 protein: CASSYISGGRGEQFF
CDR3 DNA: TGTGCCAGCAGTTACATCTCGGGCGGGCGAGGAGAGCAGTTCTTC
clone size: NA
D gene: NA
V gene: TRBV6-5
J gene: TRBJ2-1

CDR3 protein: CASSFVGQETQYF
CDR3 DNA: TGTGCCAGCAGCTTCGTCGGGCAAGAGACCCAGTACTTC
clone size: NA
D gene: NA
V gene: TRBV5-4
J gene: TRBJ2-5

CDR3 protein: CASSYSSGNYNEQFF
CDR3 DNA: TGTGCCAGCAGTTACAGTAGCGGGAACTACAATGAGCAGTTCTTC
clone size: once
D gene: TRBD2
V gene: TRBV6-6
J gene: TRBJ2-1

CDR3 protein: CAWSAPRQGTSNQPQHF
CDR3 DNA: TGTGCCTGGAGTGCACCTCGACAGGGGACTAGCAATCAGCCCCAGCATTTT
clone size: NA
D gene: TRBD1
V gene: TRBV30
J gene: TRBJ1-5

CDR3 protein: CASSLGPGGSGNTIYF
CDR3 DNA: TGCGCCAGCAGCTTGGGCCCAGGGGGCTCTGGAAACACCATATATTTT
clone size: few
D gene: TRBD1
V gene: TRBV5-1
J gene: TRBJ1-3

CDR3 protein: CASSLDPPGLLRNYGYTF
CDR3 DNA: TGTGCCAGCAGCTTAGACCCGCCCGGACTTCTTAGGAACTATGGCTACACCTTC
clone size: NA
D gene: NA
V gene: TRBV11-2
J gene: TRBJ1-2

CDR3 protein: CASSLNPVWRFNTEAFF
CDR3 DNA: TGTGCCAGCAGCTTAAATCCCGTGTGGAGATTCAACACTGAAGCTTTCTTT
clone size: NA
D gene: NA
V gene: TRBV13
J gene: TRBJ1-1

CDR3 protein: CASSLRGRALMNTEAFF
CDR3 DNA: TGTGCCAGCAGTTTACGCGGCAGGGCCCTCATGAACACTGAAGCTTTCTTT
clone size: NA
D gene: NA
V gene: TRBV27
J gene: TRBJ1-1

CDR3 protein: CASSLGGALYEQYF
CDR3 DNA: TGCGCCAGCAGCTTAGGCGGGGCCCTCTACGAGCAGTACTTC
clone size: NA
D gene: NA
V gene: TRBV5-1
J gene: TRBJ2-7

CDR3 protein: CASSPRTGGTDTQYF
CDR3 DNA: TGTGCCAGTAGTCCCCGGACAGGGGGGACAGATACGCAGTATTTT
clone size: NA
D gene: TRBD1
V gene: TRBV19
J gene: TRBJ2-3

CDR3 protein: CASRRQGGTSEAFF
CDR3 DNA: TGTGCCAGCAGACGACAGGGGGGGACTTCAGAAGCTTTCTTT
clone size: few
D gene: TRBD1
V gene: TRBV6-5
J gene: TRBJ1-1

CDR3 protein: CASSQQVYYGYTF
CDR3 DNA: TGCGCCAGCAGCCAACAGGTTTACTATGGCTACACCTTC
clone size: NA
D gene: NA
V gene: TRBV4-1
J gene: TRBJ1-2

CDR3 protein: CASSTRQGATEAFF
CDR3 DNA: TGTGCCAGTAGTACCCGACAGGGGGCCACTGAAGCTTTCTTT
clone size: NA
D gene: TRBD1
V gene: TRBV19
J gene: TRBJ1-1

CDR3 protein: CASSPAGGSGANVLTF
CDR3 DNA: TGCGCCAGCAGCCCTGCGGGGGGCTCTGGGGCCAACGTCCTGACTTTC
clone size: NA
D gene: TRBD2
V gene: TRBV5-1
J gene: TRBJ2-6

CDR3 protein: CASSLGTGVETQYF
CDR3 DNA: TGTGCCAGCAGCTTAGGTACGGGGGTGGAGACCCAGTACTTC
clone size: NA
D gene: NA
V gene: TRBV7-2
J gene: TRBJ2-5

CDR3 protein: CASSSGTSGGRLSEQYF
CDR3 DNA: TGTGCCAGCAGCTCCGGGACTAGCGGGGGGCGTCTCTCCGAGCAGTACTTC
clone size: once
D gene: TRBD2
V gene: TRBV5-4
J gene: TRBJ2-7

CDR3 protein: CASSGDRVGNEQFF
CDR3 DNA: TGTGCCAGCAGTGGGGACAGGGTCGGAAATGAGCAGTTCTTC
clone size: NA
D gene: TRBD1
V gene: TRBV2
J gene: TRBJ2-1

CDR3 protein: CASSLAVPGQGARAEAFF
CDR3 DNA: TGTGCCAGCAGCTTGGCCGTCCCGGGACAGGGGGCTCGGGCTGAAGCTTTCTTT
clone size: NA
D gene: TRBD1
V gene: TRBV7-6
J gene: TRBJ1-1

CDR3 protein: CASSQVVRVDYGYTF
CDR3 DNA: TGCGCCAGCAGCCAAGTAGTCAGGGTGGACTATGGCTACACCTTC
clone size: NA
D gene: NA
V gene: TRBV4-3
J gene: TRBJ1-2